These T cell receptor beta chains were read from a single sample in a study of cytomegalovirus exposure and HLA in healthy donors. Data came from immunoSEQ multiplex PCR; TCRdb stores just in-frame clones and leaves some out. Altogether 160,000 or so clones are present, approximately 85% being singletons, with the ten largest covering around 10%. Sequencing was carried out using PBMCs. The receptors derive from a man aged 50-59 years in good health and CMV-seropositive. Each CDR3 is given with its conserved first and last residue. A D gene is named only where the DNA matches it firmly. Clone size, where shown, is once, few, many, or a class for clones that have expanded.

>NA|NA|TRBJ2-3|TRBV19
TGTGCCTCCGGGGGCACAGATACGCAGTATTTT
CASGGTDTQYF
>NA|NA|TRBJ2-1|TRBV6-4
TGTGCCAGCAGTGAATCCGGGGGCTCCTACAATGAGCAGTTCTTC
CASSESGGSYNEQFF
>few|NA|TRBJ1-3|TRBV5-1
TGCGCCAGCAGCTTGGAAGAGACAGGAGTCTCTGGAAACACCATATATTTT
CASSLEETGVSGNTIYF
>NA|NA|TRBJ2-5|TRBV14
TGTGCCAGCAGCCAGCCATCGAGTCGAGAGACCCAGTACTTC
CASSQPSSRETQYF
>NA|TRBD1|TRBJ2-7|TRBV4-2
TGTGCCAGCAGCCAAGGAACAGGGGTTTACGAGCAGTACTTC
CASSQGTGVYEQYF
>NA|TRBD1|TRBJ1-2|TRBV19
TGTGTCTCCGGGACAGGGTACTATGGCTACACCTTC
CVSGTGYYGYTF
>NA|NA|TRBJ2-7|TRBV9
TGTGCCAGCAGCGTAGACTGGGAGAAAGGGTTTTACGAGCAGTACTTC
CASSVDWEKGFYEQYF
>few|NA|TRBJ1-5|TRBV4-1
TGCGCCAGCAGCCAAGATAAGGTAGGACAGAACGATCAGCCCCAGCATTTT
CASSQDKVGQNDQPQHF
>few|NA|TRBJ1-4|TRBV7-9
TGTGCCAGCAGCTGGGGGCGGGCAACTAATGAAAAACTGTTTTTT
CASSWGRATNEKLFF
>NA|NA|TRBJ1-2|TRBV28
TGTGCCAGCAGTTGGGGCAGGGCCTATGGCTACACCTTC
CASSWGRAYGYTF
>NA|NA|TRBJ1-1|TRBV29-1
TGCAGCGTTGTTTTCGGAGCGAACACTGAAGCTTTCTTT
CSVVFGANTEAFF
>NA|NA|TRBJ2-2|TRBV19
TGTGCCAGTATTTCGAGTAACACCGGGGAGCTGTTTTTT
CASISSNTGELFF
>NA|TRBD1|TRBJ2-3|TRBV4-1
TGCGCCAGCAGCCAAGATGGGACAGGGGGCTATTACACAGATACGCAGTATTTT
CASSQDGTGGYYTDTQYF
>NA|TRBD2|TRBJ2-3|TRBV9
TGTGCCAGCAGCGCAAACCCTAGGCTAGCGGGCACAGATACGCAGTATTTT
CASSANPRLAGTDTQYF
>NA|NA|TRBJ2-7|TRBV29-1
TGCAGCGTTGAAGCTGGCAGGGGCCACGAGCAGTACTTC
CSVEAGRGHEQYF
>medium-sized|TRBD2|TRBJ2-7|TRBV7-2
TGTGCCAGCAGCCTCCGGGGGACTAGCGGGAGTAAGGTTTACGAGCAGTACTTC
CASSLRGTSGSKVYEQYF
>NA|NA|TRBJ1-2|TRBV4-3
TGCGCCAGCAGCCCCTACCAGGGTTATAACTATGGCTACACCTTC
CASSPYQGYNYGYTF
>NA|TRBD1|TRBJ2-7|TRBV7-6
TGTGCCAGCAGCTTTTCCGGACAGGGCGGGGACGAGCAGTACTTC
CASSFSGQGGDEQYF
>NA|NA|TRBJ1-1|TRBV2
TGTGCCAGCAGCTCAACTAGAACCGGCACTGAAGCTTTCTTT
CASSSTRTGTEAFF
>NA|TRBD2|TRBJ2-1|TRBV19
TGTGCCAGTAGTATAGCTAGCGGGGGGTACAATGAGCAGTTCTTC
CASSIASGGYNEQFF
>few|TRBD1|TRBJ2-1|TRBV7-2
TGTGCCAGCAGCCCAGGAGGGACAGGGGTGCACAATGAGCAGTTCTTC
CASSPGGTGVHNEQFF
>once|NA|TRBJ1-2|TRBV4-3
TGCGCCAGCAGCCAAGTTGCGGGCAAGACTAACTATGGCTACACCTTC
CASSQVAGKTNYGYTF
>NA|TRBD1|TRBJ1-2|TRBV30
TGTGCCTGGTTAAAAGGAACAGGGGATGGCTACACCTTC
CAWLKGTGDGYTF
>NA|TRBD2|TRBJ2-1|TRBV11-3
TGTGCCAGCAGTCCTGGCGGGACTATCAACTCCTACAATGAGCAGTTCTTC
CASSPGGTINSYNEQFF
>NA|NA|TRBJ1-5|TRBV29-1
TGCAGCGTTGGTGAGGGTAGCAATCAGCCCCAGCATTTT
CSVGEGSNQPQHF
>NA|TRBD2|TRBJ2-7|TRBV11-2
TGTGCCAGCAGCTTGAGCGGGAGCGCCACCTACGAGCAGTACTTC
CASSLSGSATYEQYF
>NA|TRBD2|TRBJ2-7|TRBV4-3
TGCGCCAGCAGCCAAGATACTGGGGTAGAACTAGCGGGGGCCTACGAGCAGTACTTC
CASSQDTGVELAGAYEQYF
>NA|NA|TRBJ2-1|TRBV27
TGTGCCAGCAGTTTATCGCTGGCTTCTTATGAGCAGTTCTTC
CASSLSLASYEQFF
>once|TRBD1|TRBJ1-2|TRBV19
TGTGCCAGTAGTACGGGACAGGGAGCCTATGGCTACACCTTC
CASSTGQGAYGYTF
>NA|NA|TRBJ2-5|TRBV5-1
TGCGCCAGCAGCTTGGGTTTCTTACAGGTCCAAGAGACCCAGTACTTC
CASSLGFLQVQETQYF
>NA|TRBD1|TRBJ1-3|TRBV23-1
TGCGCCAGCAGTCACTCGTTGGACAGGCCATTTTCAAACTCTGGAAACACCATATATTTT
CASSHSLDRPFSNSGNTIYF
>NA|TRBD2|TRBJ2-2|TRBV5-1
TGCGCCAGCAGCTTGGTGCGGGGGGTCACCGGGGAGCTGTTTTTT
CASSLVRGVTGELFF
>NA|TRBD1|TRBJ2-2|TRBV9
TGTGCCAGCAGCGTCAACCGGGACAGGGACACCGGGGAGCTGTTTTTT
CASSVNRDRDTGELFF
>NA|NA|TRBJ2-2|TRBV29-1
TGCAGCGTTAGTGACAAGAACACCGGGGAGCTGTTTTTT
CSVSDKNTGELFF
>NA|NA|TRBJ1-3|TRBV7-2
TGTGCCAGCAGCTTAGGGCTGCAGAGGGGAGGTGGAAACACCATATATTTT
CASSLGLQRGGGNTIYF